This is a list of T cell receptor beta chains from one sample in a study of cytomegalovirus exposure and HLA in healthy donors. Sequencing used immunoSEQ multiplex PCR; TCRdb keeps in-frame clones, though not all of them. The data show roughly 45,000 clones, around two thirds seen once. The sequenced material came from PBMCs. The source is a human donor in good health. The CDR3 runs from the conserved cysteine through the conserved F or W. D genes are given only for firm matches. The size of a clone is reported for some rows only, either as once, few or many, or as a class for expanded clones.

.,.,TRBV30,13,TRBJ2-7,TGTGCCTGGAGCCGACCCCGACTAGACGAGCAGTACTTC,CAWSRPRLDEQYF
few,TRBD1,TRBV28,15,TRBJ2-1,TGTGCCAGCAGCTTACATACCGGGACAGGGTATGAGCAGTTCTTC,CASSLHTGTGYEQFF
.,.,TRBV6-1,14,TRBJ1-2,TGTGCCAGCAAGTATACAACAGGGTCCTATGGCTACACCTTC,CASKYTTGSYGYTF
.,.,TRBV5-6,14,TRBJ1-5,TGTGCCAGCAGCCTCGGGACACTCAATCAGCCCCAGCATTTT,CASSLGTLNQPQHF
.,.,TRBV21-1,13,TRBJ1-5,TGTGCCAGCAGCAATACAGGGGATCAGCCCCAGCATTTT,CASSNTGDQPQHF
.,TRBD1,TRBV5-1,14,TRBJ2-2,TGCGCCAGCACCCGGACAGGGAACACCGGGGAGCTGTTTTTT,CASTRTGNTGELFF
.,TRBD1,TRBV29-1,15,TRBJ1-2,TGCAGCACCCTAGGGACAGGGGGCGCTTTTTATGGCTACACCTTC,CSTLGTGGAFYGYTF
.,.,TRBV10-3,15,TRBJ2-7,TGTGCCATCAGTGAGTCGTTGGGTGAGGCGTACGAGCAGTACTTC,CAISESLGEAYEQYF
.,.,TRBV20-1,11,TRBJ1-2,TGCAGTGCGAGGTTAGACTATGGCTACACCTTC,CSARLDYGYTF
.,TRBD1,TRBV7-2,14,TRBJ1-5,TGTGCCAGCAGCCCCGACAGGGGACGCCAGCCCCAGCATTTT,CASSPDRGRQPQHF
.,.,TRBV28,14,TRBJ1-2,TGTGCCAGCTGCTTGACAGGTAGCAACTATGGCTACACCTTC,CASCLTGSNYGYTF
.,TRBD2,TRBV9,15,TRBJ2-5,TGTGCCAGCAGCCTTAGCCCTAGCGGGGGGGAGACCCAGTACTTC,CASSLSPSGGETQYF
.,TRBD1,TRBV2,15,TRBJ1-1,TGTGCCAGCAGTGGGGACAGGGCTATGAACACTGAAGCTTTCTTT,CASSGDRAMNTEAFF
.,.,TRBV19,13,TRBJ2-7,TGTGCCAGTAGTATATCCGTAGCCTACGAGCAGTACTTC,CASSISVAYEQYF
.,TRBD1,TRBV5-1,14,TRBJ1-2,TGCGCCAGCAGCTTGGAGGGACAGGGATATGGCTACACCTTC,CASSLEGQGYGYTF
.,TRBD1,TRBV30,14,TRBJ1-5,TGTGCCTGGAGTCGGAACAGGGGCAACCAGCCCCAGCATTTT,CAWSRNRGNQPQHF
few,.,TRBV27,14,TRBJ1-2,TGTGCCAGCAGTCGGGCAGGGCTGGAGTTTGGCTACACCTTC,CASSRAGLEFGYTF
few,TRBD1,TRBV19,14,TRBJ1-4,TGTGCCAGTAGTATGCGACAGGGGGTTGAAAAACTGTTTTTT,CASSMRQGVEKLFF
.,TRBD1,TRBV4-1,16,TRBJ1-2,TGCGCCAGCAGCCAAGGGGATACAGGGGTTTCTGGTGGCTACACCTTC,CASSQGDTGVSGGYTF
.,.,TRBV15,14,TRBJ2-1,TGTGCCACCAGCAGAGATCGGGTTGTGGATGAGCAGTTCTTC,CATSRDRVVDEQFF
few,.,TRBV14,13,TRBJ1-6,TGTGCCAGCTCGGGCTCCTATAATTCACCCCTCCACTTT,CASSGSYNSPLHF